This TCR beta chain was documented in a study of shared clonotypes between healthy human individuals. Study as a whole: CD4 naive cells filled three plates per donor, CD4 memory three, CD8 naive two and CD8 memory one.

Germline values: CDR1 GTSNPN, CDR2 SVGIG (reference sequence). With 6 bases removed from V and 9 bases from J, the gap between germline ends came to 9 bases. This CDR3 spans 10 amino acids. Worth noting for this clone: This specimen includes other DNA sequences encoding the same CDR3.

The study enrolled healthy HIV-negative adults without recent acute infections or vaccinations as donors. Repertoires were generated with immunoSEQ multiplex PCR, while TCRdb's copy carries only in-frame clones and drops some. The repertoire holds under 1,100,000 clones, with 75% as singletons. J is TRBJ2-1 and V is TRBV30; D unresolved. The clonotype originates from a man between 18 and 35 years old in good health. The sequenced sample was memory CD4+ T cells sorted from blood. Subset in this sample: CD45RA-negative fraction. This CDR3 reads CACVTGEQFF. Written as DNA, the CDR3 is TGTGCCTGCGTGACCGGTGAGCAGTTCTTC.